Below are 25 T cell receptor beta chains sequenced from a single sample in a study of cytomegalovirus exposure and HLA in healthy donors. PCR amplification relied on 60 Vbeta primers (plus 13 Jbeta primers). Sequencing used immunoSEQ multiplex PCR; TCRdb keeps in-frame clones, though not all of them. The table lists about 250,000 clones, roughly 80% of them singletons. Sequencing was carried out using PBMCs. The receptors derive from a girl aged 2-10 years in good health and CMV-seronegative.

The chain carries TRBV18 and TRBJ2-5, with TRBD2 identical over 14 bases. V shed 11 bases and J 5 bases; nucleotides not matched to a gene: 13. The CDR3 length is 16 residues. Germline V lookup: CDR1 KGHSH, CDR2 LQKENI. In DNA, the CDR3 is TGTGCCGCAACAGGGACTAGCGGGAGAACATGGGAGACCCAGTACTTC. The encoded protein is CAATGTSGRTWETQYF.

The gene calls are TRBV5-1 and TRBJ2-7, with TRBD1 identical over 9 bases. CDR3 size: 14 residues. V was pared by 4 bases and J by 6 bases, with 8 bases of the junction left unmatched. Germline CDR1 reads SGHRS; CDR2 reads YFSETQ. The DNA for the CDR3 is TGCGCCAGCAGCGCGAGGGACAGGGTTAGCGAGCAGTACTTC. This translates into CASSARDRVSEQYF. Full variable domain (outside the CDR3, taken from reference TRBV5-1 and TRBJ2-7): KAGVTQTPRYLIKTRGQQVTLSCSPISGHRSVSWYQQTPGQGLQFLFEYFSETQRNKGNFPGRFSGRQFSNSRSEMNVSTLELGDSALYLCASSARDRVSEQYFGPGTRLTVT.

This clone was observed once. The chain carries TRBV7-9 and TRBJ1-1, with a possible D match to TRBD1 (5 bases). The CDR3 spans 16 residues. From germline, CDR1 is SEHNR and CDR2 FQNEAQ (reference sequence). V was pared by 5 bases and J by 6 bases, with 22 bases between. The chain's CDR3 is CASSPGRDWVGAEAFF. As DNA, the CDR3 is TGTGCCAGCAGCCCCGGGAGGGATTGGGTGGGGGCTGAAGCTTTCTTT.

This chain connects TRBV4-1 to TRBJ2-3; 14 bases fit TRBD2. The V gene's germline CDR1 is MGHRA and CDR2 YSYEKL. CDR3 size: 19 residues. Losses at the gene ends were 0 bases for V and 5 bases for J; bases not matched to a gene: 10. CDR3 residues: CASSQDRLRGLAGVDTQYF. In DNA form, the CDR3 reads TGCGCCAGCAGCCAAGATCGGTTGAGGGGACTAGCGGGGGTAGATACGCAGTATTTT.

The rearrangement links TRBV14 to TRBJ2-1, with 8 bases fitting TRBD1. The CDR3 is 15 residues long. Germline trimming cut 4 bases from V and 8 bases from J; bases unmatched to any gene: 10. Germline V lookup: CDR1 SGHDN, CDR2 FVKESK. The CDR3 reads CASSPGQGPWDEQFF. CDR3 nucleotides: TGTGCCAGCAGCCCCGGACAGGGTCCCTGGGATGAGCAGTTCTTC. The complete variable domain, with remaining parts taken from reference TRBV14 and TRBJ2-1, reads EAGVTQFPSHSVIEKGQTVTLRCDPISGHDNLYWYRRVMGKEIKFLLHFVKESKQDESGMPNNRFLAERTGGTYSTLKVQPAELEDSGVYFCASSPGQGPWDEQFFGPGTRLTVL.

The rearrangement uses TRBV27 and TRBJ2-7; 8 nucleotides align to TRBD1. The CDR3 consists of 18 residues. The V segment lost 0 bases and the J segment 2 bases; nucleotides outside the gene matches: 12. CDR1 is MNHEY and CDR2 is SMNVEV in the germline V gene (reference sequence). The CDR3 region is CASSLSPGGGAPPYEQYF. The CDR3 DNA is TGTGCCAGCAGTTTATCGCCAGGGGGCGGGGCGCCCCCCTACGAGCAGTACTTC.

This chain links TRBV6-5 with TRBJ2-2, with D tentatively TRBD2 (6 bases). Germline values: CDR1 MNHEY, CDR2 SVGAGI. The CDR3 loop spans 14 amino acids. V gave up 6 bases and J gave up 6 bases, with 14 bases separating them. Here the CDR3 reads CASSYRRVAGELFF. The CDR3 DNA is TGTGCCAGCAGCTATCGGAGGGTGGCCGGGGAGCTGTTTTTT.

The chain combines TRBV19 with TRBJ1-4, with D possibly being TRBD1 (5 bases). CDR1 is LNHDA and CDR2 is SQIVND in the germline V gene (reference sequence). The ends were cut back, 5 bases at V and 0 bases at J, with 13 bases in the middle. The CDR3 consists of 16 residues. The CDR3 loop reads CASSHAPTATNEKLFF. Here the CDR3 DNA reads TGTGCCAGTAGTCACGCCCCGACAGCAACTAATGAAAAACTGTTTTTT.

The V gene is TRBV5-1, the J gene TRBJ1-3, with D tentatively TRBD1 (6 bases). CDR3 length: 15 amino acids. Per the germline V gene, CDR1 is SGHRS and CDR2 is YFSETQ. Trimming took off 1 base at V and 2 bases at J, with 10 bases between the two ends. CDR3 nucleotide sequence: TGCGCCAGCAGCTTGACAGGGAGAACTGGAAACACCATATATTTT. This translates into CASSLTGRTGNTIYF.

The chain has TRBV6-5 and TRBJ2-3; D gene uncertain. CDR3 length: 15 amino acids. Germline V CDR1 and CDR2: MNHEY, SVGAGI. The V gene lost 5 bases and the J gene lost 2 bases, with 14 bases spanning the gap. The CDR3 is CASSPPAGDTDTQYF. The CDR3 nucleotides are TGTGCCAGCAGTCCGCCGGCAGGCGACACAGATACGCAGTATTTT.

The V call is TRBV18, the J call TRBJ2-5; D call uncertain. The DNA end lines up better with TRBJ2-7; the J call may be wrong. The germline V gene encodes CDR1 KGHSH and CDR2 LQKENI. The CDR3 runs 11 residues. CDR3 in amino acids: CASSLQYEQYF. CDR3 bases: TGTGCCAGCTCACTACAGTACGAGCAGTACTTC.

The rearrangement links TRBV4-1 to TRBJ2-1; 9 bases align to TRBD2. The CDR3 runs 17 residues. The germline V gene encodes CDR1 MGHRA and CDR2 YSYEKL. The V and J ends lost 4 bases and 4 bases, in that order; junction bases with no gene match: 11. CDR3 sequence: CASSRLTGLAGYNEQFF. The CDR3 nucleotides are TGCGCCAGCAGCCGATTGACAGGGCTAGCGGGGTACAATGAGCAGTTCTTC.

The chain couples TRBV7-9 to TRBJ1-2; the D gene is possibly TRBD1 (5 bases). Trimming cost V 8 bases and J 4 bases, with 14 bases left between them. The germline gives CDR1 SEHNR, CDR2 FQNEAQ (reference sequence). The CDR3 has 13 amino acids. The CDR3 DNA reads as TGTGCCAGCGCTCGGGGGGGTACCTATGGCTACACCTTC. Translated, it gives CASARGGTYGYTF.

V gene TRBV5-1 combines with J gene TRBJ1-5; D possibly corresponds to TRBD1 (5 bases). The CDR3 runs 14 residues. CDR1 is SGHRS and CDR2 is YFSETQ in the germline V gene. The ends were cut back, 4 bases at V and 6 bases at J, with 14 bases in the middle. CDR3 nucleotides: TGCGCCAGCAGCCCGACCCAGGGTTTTCAGCCCCAGCATTTT. It is translated as CASSPTQGFQPQHF. The whole variable domain, filled in from reference TRBV5-1 and TRBJ1-5, reads KAGVTQTPRYLIKTRGQQVTLSCSPISGHRSVSWYQQTPGQGLQFLFEYFSETQRNKGNFPGRFSGRQFSNSRSEMNVSTLELGDSALYLCASSPTQGFQPQHFGDGTRLSIL.

The rearrangement links TRBV9 to TRBJ2-7; possibly TRBD1 for D (6 bases). Germline CDR1 reads SGDLS; CDR2 reads YYNGEE. The CDR3 runs 15 residues. The V end was cut by 3 bases, the J end by 0 bases, with 13 bases between. In DNA form, the CDR3 reads TGTGCCAGCAGCGAGACGGGACACATCTCCTACGAGCAGTACTTC. Residues: CASSETGHISYEQYF.

The chain has TRBV6-5 and TRBJ2-2; 9 bases map to TRBD1. J was trimmed by 5 bases and V by 7 bases; bases with no gene match: 5. The CDR3 length is 14 residues. Germline CDR1 and CDR2: MNHEY and SVGAGI. CDR3 sequence reads: CASIDRGGTGELFF. The CDR3 DNA reads as TGTGCCAGCATCGACAGGGGGGGAACCGGGGAGCTGTTTTTT.

J is TRBJ2-7 and V is TRBV6-1; 7 bases align to TRBD2. There are 13 residues in the CDR3. Germline trimming cut 10 bases from V and 2 bases from J; bases unmatched to any gene: 8. Germline CDR1 reads MNHNS; CDR2 reads SASEGT. The CDR3 sequence: CATGLVSPYEQYF. Here the CDR3 DNA reads TGTGCCACAGGACTAGTTTCCCCCTACGAGCAGTACTTC.

This clone was observed a few times. The chain carries TRBV5-1 and TRBJ2-2; 7 bases are shared with TRBD2. This CDR3 spans 13 amino acids. CDR1 SGHRS and CDR2 YFSETQ come from the germline V gene. The V and J ends lost 3 bases and 5 bases, in that order; junction bases with no gene match: 1. CDR3: CASSYGGTGELFF. The CDR3 nucleotides read TGCGCCAGCAGCTACGGGGGGACCGGGGAGCTGTTTTTT. Using reference TRBV5-1 and TRBJ2-2 for the parts outside the CDR3, the full variable domain is KAGVTQTPRYLIKTRGQQVTLSCSPISGHRSVSWYQQTPGQGLQFLFEYFSETQRNKGNFPGRFSGRQFSNSRSEMNVSTLELGDSALYLCASSYGGTGELFFGEGSRLTVL.

J is TRBJ1-3 and V is TRBV28; no firm D call. Deletions cut 7 bases from V and 0 bases from J, with 7 bases between. In germline, CDR1 is MDHEN, CDR2 SYDVKM. The CDR3 sequence is 13 residues long. CDR3 loop: CASMVASGNTIYF. The CDR3 bases are TGTGCCAGCATGGTAGCCTCTGGAAACACCATATATTTT.

The rearrangement links TRBV5-4 to TRBJ1-4; D uncertain. The CDR3 totals 16 residues. V was trimmed by 4 bases and J by 5 bases, leaving 18 bases between them. The germline CDR1 and CDR2 sequences are SGHNT and YYREEE (reference sequence). The CDR3 spells CASSPGWQTKNEKLFF. DNA for the CDR3: TGTGCCAGCAGCCCCGGGTGGCAGACTAAAAATGAAAAACTGTTTTTT.

The V and J genes are TRBV7-9 and TRBJ1-6; 8 bases map to TRBD1. Germline CDR1 SEHNR, CDR2 FQNEAQ (reference sequence). This CDR3 has 15 residues. V dropped 3 bases and J dropped 7; count of bases not matched to a gene: 5. The CDR3 spells CASSLGQVRNSPLHF. The CDR3 DNA is TGTGCCAGCAGCTTGGGACAGGTTAGGAATTCACCCCTCCACTTT.

The J gene is TRBJ1-3, the V gene TRBV5-1; TRBD1 agrees at 7 bases. The V and J ends lost 5 bases and 4 bases, in that order; junction bases with no gene match: 6. This CDR3 contains 14 residues. In germline, CDR1 is SGHRS, CDR2 YFSETQ. DNA of the CDR3: TGCGCCAGCAGGACCCAGACAGGGGGAAACACCATATATTTT. Translating it yields CASRTQTGGNTIYF.

The genes are TRBV5-1 and TRBJ2-5; 7 nucleotides align to TRBD1. Germline V gene lookup returns CDR1 SGHRS and CDR2 YFSETQ. This CDR3 is built from 13 residues. The J segment lost 4 bases and the V segment lost 6 bases, leaving 6 bases of the junction unmatched. DNA for the CDR3: TGCGCCAGCAACAACAGGGGTGGAGAGACCCAGTACTTC. As protein: CASNNRGGETQYF.

The chain links TRBV6-5 to TRBJ2-1, with 9 positions matching TRBD2. The CDR3 is 15 residues long. Germline CDR1 reads MNHEY; CDR2 reads SVGAGI. Unmatched junction bases numbered 3, after V lost 2 bases and J lost 4 bases. CDR3 in amino acids: CASSYRLAGYNEQFF. The CDR3 region has the DNA TGTGCCAGCAGTTACCGGCTAGCGGGATACAATGAGCAGTTCTTC.

The chain joins TRBV28 to TRBJ2-7, with 12 bases lining up with TRBD2. Trimming took 4 bases from V and 7 from J; bases not matched to a gene: 14. Germline CDR1 and CDR2: MDHEN and SYDVKM. The CDR3 length is 17 residues. CDR3 residues: CASSSASGGALGREQYF. The CDR3 nucleotides are TGTGCCAGCAGTTCAGCTAGCGGGGGGGCTTTAGGGCGAGAGCAGTACTTC.